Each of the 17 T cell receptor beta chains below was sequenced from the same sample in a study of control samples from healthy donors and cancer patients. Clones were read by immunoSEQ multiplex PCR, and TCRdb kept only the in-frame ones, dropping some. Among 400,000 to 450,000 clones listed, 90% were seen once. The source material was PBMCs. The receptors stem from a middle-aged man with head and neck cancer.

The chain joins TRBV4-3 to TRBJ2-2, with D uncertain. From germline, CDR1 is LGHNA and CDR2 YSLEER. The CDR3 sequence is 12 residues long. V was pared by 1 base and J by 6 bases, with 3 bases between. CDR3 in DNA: TGCGCCAGCAGCCAAGCATCCGGGGAGCTGTTTTTT. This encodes CASSQASGELFF.

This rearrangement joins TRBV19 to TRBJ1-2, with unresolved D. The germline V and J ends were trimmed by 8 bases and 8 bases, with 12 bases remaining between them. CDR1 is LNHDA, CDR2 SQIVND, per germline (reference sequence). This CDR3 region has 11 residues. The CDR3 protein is CASWTQGGYTF. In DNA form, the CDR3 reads TGTGCCAGTTGGACCCAAGGGGGCTACACCTTC.

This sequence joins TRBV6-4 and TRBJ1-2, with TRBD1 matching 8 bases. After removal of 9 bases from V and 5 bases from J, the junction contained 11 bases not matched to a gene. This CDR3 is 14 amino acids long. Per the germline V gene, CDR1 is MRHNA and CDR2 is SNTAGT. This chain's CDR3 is CARITGGYSYGYTF. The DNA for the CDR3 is TGTGCCAGGATAACAGGGGGGTATTCTTATGGCTACACCTTC.

The CDR3 protein is CASSQGLAGGVSSYNEQFF. CDR3 DNA sequence: TGCGCCAGCAGCCAGGGACTAGCGGGAGGGGTTAGCTCCTACAATGAGCAGTTCTTC. The genes are TRBV5-1 and TRBJ2-1; TRBD2 matches at 16 bases. Germline loops: CDR1 SGHRS, CDR2 YFSETQ. The length of the CDR3 is 19 residues. The V gene end was trimmed by 4 bases and the J gene end by 0 bases; junction bases not matched to a gene: 7.

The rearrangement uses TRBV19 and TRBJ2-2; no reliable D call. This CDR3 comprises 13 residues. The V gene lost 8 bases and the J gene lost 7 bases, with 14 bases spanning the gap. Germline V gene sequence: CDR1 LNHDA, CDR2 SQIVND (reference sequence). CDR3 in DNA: TGTGCCAGTTTTACTACGTTGGGCGGGGAGCTGTTTTTT. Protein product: CASFTTLGGELFF.

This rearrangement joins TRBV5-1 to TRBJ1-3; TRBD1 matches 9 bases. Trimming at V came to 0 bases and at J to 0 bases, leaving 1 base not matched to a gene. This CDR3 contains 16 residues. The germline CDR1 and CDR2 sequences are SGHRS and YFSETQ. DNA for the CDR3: TGCGCCAGCAGCTTGGAGGGACAGGGCTCTGGAAACACCATATATTTT. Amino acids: CASSLEGQGSGNTIYF.

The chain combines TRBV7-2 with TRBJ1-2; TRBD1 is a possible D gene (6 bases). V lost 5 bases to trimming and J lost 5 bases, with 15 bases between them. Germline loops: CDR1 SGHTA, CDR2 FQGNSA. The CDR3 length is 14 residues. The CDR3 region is CASSPEWGRYGYTF. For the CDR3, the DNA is TGTGCCAGCAGCCCCGAATGGGGGCGGTATGGCTACACCTTC.

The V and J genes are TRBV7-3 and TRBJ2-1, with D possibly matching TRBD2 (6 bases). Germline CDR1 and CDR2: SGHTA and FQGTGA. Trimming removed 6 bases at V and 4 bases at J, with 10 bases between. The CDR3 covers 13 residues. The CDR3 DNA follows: TGTGCCAGCAGTTGGGACTTATACAATGAGCAGTTCTTC. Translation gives CASSWDLYNEQFF. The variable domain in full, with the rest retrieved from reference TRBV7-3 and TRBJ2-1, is GAGVSQTPSNKVTEKGKYVELRCDPISGHTALYWYRQSLGQGPEFLIYFQGTGAADDSGLPNDRFFAVRPEGSVSTLKIQRTERGDSAVYLCASSWDLYNEQFFGPGTRLTVL.

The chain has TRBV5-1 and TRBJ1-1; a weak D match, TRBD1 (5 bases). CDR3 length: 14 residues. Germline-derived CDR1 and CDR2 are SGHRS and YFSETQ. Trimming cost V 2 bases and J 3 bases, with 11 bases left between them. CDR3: CASSFSGVDTEAFF. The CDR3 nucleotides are TGCGCCAGCAGCTTCTCGGGGGTGGACACTGAAGCTTTCTTT.

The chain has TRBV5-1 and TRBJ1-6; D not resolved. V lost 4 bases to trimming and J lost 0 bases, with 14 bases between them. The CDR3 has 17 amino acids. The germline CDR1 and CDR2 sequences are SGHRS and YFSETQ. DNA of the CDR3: TGCGCCAGCAGCCAAGGACTTACGAGCTCCTATAATTCACCCCTCCACTTT. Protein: CASSQGLTSSYNSPLHF.

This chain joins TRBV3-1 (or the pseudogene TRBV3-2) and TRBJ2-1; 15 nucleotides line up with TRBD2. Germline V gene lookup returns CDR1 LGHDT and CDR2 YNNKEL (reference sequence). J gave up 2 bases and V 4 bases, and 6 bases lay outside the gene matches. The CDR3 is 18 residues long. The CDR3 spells CASSRGLAGGIAYNEQFF. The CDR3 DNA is TGTGCCAGCAGCCGGGGACTAGCGGGAGGTATAGCCTACAATGAGCAGTTCTTC.

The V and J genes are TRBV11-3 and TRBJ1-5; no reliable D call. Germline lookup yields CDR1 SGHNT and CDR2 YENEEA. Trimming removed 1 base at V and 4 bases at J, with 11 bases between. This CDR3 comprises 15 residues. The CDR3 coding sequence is TGTGCCAGCAGCTTAGCGGCTTCAGAAAATCAGCCCCAGCATTTT. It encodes CASSLAASENQPQHF.

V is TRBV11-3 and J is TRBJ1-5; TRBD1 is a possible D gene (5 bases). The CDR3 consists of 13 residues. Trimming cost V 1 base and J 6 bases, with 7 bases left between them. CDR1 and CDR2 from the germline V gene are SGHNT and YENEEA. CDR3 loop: CASSLGGVQPQHF. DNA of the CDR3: TGTGCCAGCAGCTTAGGAGGGGTTCAGCCCCAGCATTTT.

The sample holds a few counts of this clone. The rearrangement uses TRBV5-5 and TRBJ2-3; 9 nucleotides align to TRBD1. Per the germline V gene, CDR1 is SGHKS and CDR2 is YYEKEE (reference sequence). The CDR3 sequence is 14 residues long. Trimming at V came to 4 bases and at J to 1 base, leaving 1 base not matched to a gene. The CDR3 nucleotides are TGTGCCAGCAGCCGGGACAGGGGCACAGATACGCAGTATTTT. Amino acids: CASSRDRGTDTQYF.

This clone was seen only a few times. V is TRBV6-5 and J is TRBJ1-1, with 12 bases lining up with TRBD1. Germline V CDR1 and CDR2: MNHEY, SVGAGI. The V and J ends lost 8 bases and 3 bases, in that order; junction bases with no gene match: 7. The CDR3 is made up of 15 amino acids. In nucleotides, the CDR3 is TGTGCCAGCGAGGGACAGGGGGCCGGGGACACTGAAGCTTTCTTT. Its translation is CASEGQGAGDTEAFF.

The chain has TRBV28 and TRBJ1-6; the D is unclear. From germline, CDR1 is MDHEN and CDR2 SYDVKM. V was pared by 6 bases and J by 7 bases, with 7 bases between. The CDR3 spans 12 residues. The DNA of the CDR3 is TGTGCCAGCAGAGAACAAAATTCACCCCTCCACTTT. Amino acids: CASREQNSPLHF.

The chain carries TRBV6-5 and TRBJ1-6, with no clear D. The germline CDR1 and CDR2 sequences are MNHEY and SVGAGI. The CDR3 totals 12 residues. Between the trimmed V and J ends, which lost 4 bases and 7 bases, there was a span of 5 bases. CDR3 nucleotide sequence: TGTGCCAGCAGTTCTTCAAATTCACCCCTCCACTTT. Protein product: CASSSSNSPLHF.